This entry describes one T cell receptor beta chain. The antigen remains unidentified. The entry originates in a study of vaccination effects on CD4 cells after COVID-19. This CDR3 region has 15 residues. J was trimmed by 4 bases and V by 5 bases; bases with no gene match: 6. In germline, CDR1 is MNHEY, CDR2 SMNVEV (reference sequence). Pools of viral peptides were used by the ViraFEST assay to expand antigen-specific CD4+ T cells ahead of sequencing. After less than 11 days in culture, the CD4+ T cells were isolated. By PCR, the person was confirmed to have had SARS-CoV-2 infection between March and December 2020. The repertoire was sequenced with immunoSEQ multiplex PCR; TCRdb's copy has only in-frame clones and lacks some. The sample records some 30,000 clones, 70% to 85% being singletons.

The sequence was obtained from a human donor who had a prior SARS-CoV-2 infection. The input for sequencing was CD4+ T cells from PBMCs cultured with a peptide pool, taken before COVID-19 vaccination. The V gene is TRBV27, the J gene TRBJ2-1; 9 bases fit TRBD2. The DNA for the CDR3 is TGTGCCAGCAGTCGAGGACTAGCGATGTACAATGAGCAGTTCTTC. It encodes CASSRGLAMYNEQFF.